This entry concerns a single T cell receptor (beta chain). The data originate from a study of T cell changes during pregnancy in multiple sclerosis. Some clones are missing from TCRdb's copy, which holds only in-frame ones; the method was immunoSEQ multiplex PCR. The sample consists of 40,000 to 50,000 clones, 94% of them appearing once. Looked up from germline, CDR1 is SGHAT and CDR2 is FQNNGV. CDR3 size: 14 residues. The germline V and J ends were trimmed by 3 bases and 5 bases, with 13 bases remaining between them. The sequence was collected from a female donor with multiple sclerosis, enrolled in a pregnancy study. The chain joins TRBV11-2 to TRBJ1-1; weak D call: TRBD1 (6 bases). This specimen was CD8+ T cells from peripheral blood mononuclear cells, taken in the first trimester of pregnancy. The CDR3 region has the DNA TGTGCCAGCAGCTTGTCAGGGGTTGTGACTGAAGCTTTCTTT. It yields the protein CASSLSGVVTEAFF.